This passage covers 28 T cell receptor beta chains from one sample sequenced in a study of early stage breast cancer tumors. Method: immunoSEQ multiplex PCR; TCRdb's copy keeps in-frame clones and lacks some. The sample contains roughly 7,900 clones, 62% of which appear only once. The sequenced sample consisted of breast tumor tissue. The receptors originated from a person aged 65 to 85 with breast cancer.

The rearrangement joins TRBV7-9 to TRBJ2-1, with 11 nucleotides matching TRBD1. This CDR3 contains 15 residues. Trimming removed 5 bases from V and 6 bases from J; junction bases left unmatched: 6. CDR1 and CDR2 from the germline V gene are SEHNR and FQNEAQ (reference sequence). The CDR3 sequence: CASSGDRGGPNEQFF. The DNA of the CDR3 is TGTGCCAGCAGCGGGGACAGGGGGGGGCCCAATGAGCAGTTCTTC.

The V gene is TRBV5-4, the J gene TRBJ2-1, with 8 bases that match TRBD2. The V segment lost 1 base and the J segment 7 bases; nucleotides outside the gene matches: 10. Germline assignment: CDR1 SGHNT and CDR2 YYREEE (reference sequence). The CDR3 length is 16 residues. As DNA, the CDR3 is TGTGCCAGCAGCTTGAGAAGTAGCGGGGTAGGTAATGAGCAGTTCTTC. Translation: CASSLRSSGVGNEQFF.

The chain combines TRBV5-1 with TRBJ1-5; D is uncertain. The CDR3 runs to 14 residues. The V gene lost 4 bases and the J gene lost 2 bases, with 10 bases spanning the gap. CDR1 is SGHRS and CDR2 is YFSETQ in the germline V gene. CDR3 in amino acids: CASSRGTGNQPQHF. The CDR3 bases are TGCGCCAGCAGCCGGGGAACCGGCAATCAGCCCCAGCATTTT. The complete variable domain, with remaining parts taken from reference TRBV5-1 and TRBJ1-5, reads KAGVTQTPRYLIKTRGQQVTLSCSPISGHRSVSWYQQTPGQGLQFLFEYFSETQRNKGNFPGRFSGRQFSNSRSEMNVSTLELGDSALYLCASSRGTGNQPQHFGDGTRLSIL.

Concerning this clone: Germline and junction disagree at one end, which may indicate a read error. The identical CDR3 is also encoded by other nucleotide sequences in the sample. The chain recombines TRBV5-4 with TRBJ1-6; D unclear. The length of the CDR3 is 17 residues. Per the germline V gene, CDR1 is SGHNT and CDR2 is YYREEE (reference sequence). CDR3 nucleotides: TGTGCCAGCAGTTTGGGAAGGGAGCTTGGGTATAATTCACCCCTCCACTTT. Protein product: CASSLGRELGYNSPLHF.

V usage is TRBV30 and J usage is TRBJ1-5, with no clear D. The germline V gene encodes CDR1 GTSNPN and CDR2 SVGIG (reference sequence). The CDR3 spans 13 residues. V was pared by 4 bases and J by 5 bases, with 12 bases between. CDR3 in amino acids: CAWKKRGDQPQHF. CDR3 DNA: TGTGCCTGGAAAAAGCGGGGAGATCAGCCCCAGCATTTT.

Judged by abundance, this clone is medium-sized. The chain carries TRBV15 and TRBJ2-6, with TRBD1 identical over 8 bases. Germline values: CDR1 LNHNV, CDR2 YYDKDF (reference sequence). The trim removed 1 base at V and 0 bases at J, leaving 11 bases unmatched. The CDR3 contains 20 residues. The CDR3 nucleotides are TGTGCCACCAGCAGAGTATTGGGTGGACAGGGTTTCTCTGGGGCCAACGTCCTGACTTTC. Translated: CATSRVLGGQGFSGANVLTF.

This clone was seen more than once but under ten times. The genes are TRBV30 and TRBJ1-2; D is undetermined. CDR1 and CDR2 (germline): GTSNPN, SVGIG (reference sequence). The CDR3 is 13 amino acids. Trimming shortened V by 4 bases and J by 0 bases, and 9 bases separated the two germline ends. For the CDR3, the DNA is TGTGCCTGGAAGTGGGGAGCTAACTATGGCTACACCTTC. Protein product: CAWKWGANYGYTF.

The chain couples TRBV14 to TRBJ1-1; TRBD1 matches at 7 bases. Per the germline V gene, CDR1 is SGHDN and CDR2 is FVKESK. The CDR3 is 15 amino acids. Trimming removed 6 bases from V and 1 base from J; junction bases left unmatched: 8. The CDR3 region is CASSQTGLRNTEAFF. In DNA form, the CDR3 reads TGTGCCAGCAGTCAGACAGGGCTACGGAACACTGAAGCTTTCTTT.

This clone was seen only a few times. The chain is built from TRBV2 and TRBJ1-2; TRBD1 aligns across 10 bases. Per the germline V gene, CDR1 is SNHLY and CDR2 is FYNNEI. The CDR3 sequence is 15 residues long. The trim removed 5 bases at V and 8 bases at J, leaving 11 bases unmatched. The CDR3 nucleotides are TGTGCCAGCAGTCCGGTAGGACAGGGGGTTGGAGGCTACACCTTC. As protein: CASSPVGQGVGGYTF.

The rearrangement links TRBV7-9 to TRBJ2-7; 8 bases line up with TRBD1. The CDR3 consists of 14 residues. The V segment lost 5 bases and the J segment 3 bases; nucleotides outside the gene matches: 6. Germline-derived CDR1 and CDR2 are SEHNR and FQNEAQ (reference sequence). For the CDR3, the DNA is TGTGCCAGCAGCCACGACAGGGGAATCTACGAGCAGTACTTC. It specifies CASSHDRGIYEQYF.

V gene TRBV18 combines with J gene TRBJ1-1, with D possibly being TRBD1 (6 bases). The V end was cut by 3 bases, the J end by 5 bases, with 13 bases between. There are 14 residues in the CDR3. CDR1 and CDR2 (germline): KGHSH, LQKENI. In nucleotides, the CDR3 is TGTGCCAGCTCACCGACGGGGGGCTGGACTGAAGCTTTCTTT. As protein: CASSPTGGWTEAFF.

V gene TRBV28 combines with J gene TRBJ1-5; the match to TRBD1 covers 10 bases. The trim removed 10 bases at V and 0 bases at J, leaving 6 bases unmatched. Germline CDR1 and CDR2: MDHEN and SYDVKM. This CDR3 contains 15 residues. The CDR3 DNA reads as TGTGCCATCGAGGGACAGGGGAATAGCAATCAGCCCCAGCATTTT. It codes for CAIEGQGNSNQPQHF.

This clone is labeled as medium-sized. The V call is TRBV28, the J call TRBJ1-5; TRBD1 is a possible D gene (6 bases). This CDR3 contains 14 residues. The germline CDR1 and CDR2 sequences are MDHEN and SYDVKM. V lost 5 bases and J lost 7, with 15 bases in between. The CDR3 nucleotides read TGTGCCAGCAGTGCCTACAGGGATTCCCAGCCCCAGCATTTT. Translating it yields CASSAYRDSQPQHF.

The V call is TRBV5-1, the J call TRBJ1-2, with 9 bases identical to TRBD1. Germline V gives CDR1 SGHRS, CDR2 YFSETQ. The CDR3 runs 16 residues. Losses at the gene ends were 4 bases for V and 4 bases for J; bases not matched to a gene: 11. CDR3 amino acids: CASSPLGTGTVYGYTF. DNA for the CDR3: TGCGCCAGCAGCCCTTTAGGGACAGGGACCGTCTATGGCTACACCTTC.

The rearrangement joins TRBV29-1 to TRBJ2-7, with 8 bases fitting TRBD1. The CDR3 length is 15 residues. V lost 4 bases to trimming and J lost 0 bases; unmatched junction nucleotides: 8. Per the germline V gene, CDR1 is SQVTM and CDR2 is ANQGSEA. The DNA for the CDR3 is TGCAGCGTTGTGGGGGGAGACAGGGGCTCCTACGAGCAGTACTTC. As protein: CSVVGGDRGSYEQYF.

The chain joins TRBV4-2 to TRBJ1-1, with D hard to call. V was shortened by 0 bases and J by 1 base, with 9 bases between the two germline ends. There are 15 residues in the CDR3. Germline V gives CDR1 LGHNA, CDR2 YNFKEQ. As DNA, the CDR3 is TGTGCCAGCAGCCAAGATCGTACAGAGAACACTGAAGCTTTCTTT. It translates to CASSQDRTENTEAFF.

V usage is TRBV11-1 and J usage is TRBJ2-7; TRBD1 matches at 9 bases. The germline gives CDR1 SGHAT, CDR2 FQDESV (reference sequence). Trimming cost V 5 bases and J 5 bases; bases outside gene matches: 7. The CDR3 spans 14 residues. CDR3 in DNA: TGTGCCAGCAGCATTCGGACAGGGGTCCACGAGCAGTACTTC. Its translation is CASSIRTGVHEQYF.

The chain couples TRBV9 to TRBJ2-2; no firm D call. Germline V lookup: CDR1 SGDLS, CDR2 YYNGEE. The CDR3 totals 16 residues. V gave up 0 bases and J gave up 7 bases, with 16 bases separating them. Here the CDR3 reads CASSVVPSPGGGELFF. CDR3 in DNA: TGTGCCAGCAGCGTAGTCCCCTCGCCCGGCGGCGGGGAGCTGTTTTTT.

This chain joins TRBV10-2 and TRBJ2-3; D may be TRBD2 (5 bases). The CDR3 has 15 residues. The V end lost 7 bases, the J end lost 11 bases, and 25 bases lay between the germline ends. CDR1 and CDR2 (germline): WSHSY, SAAADI. The CDR3 protein is CASTHKWTAPGMQYF. The DNA for the CDR3 is TGCGCCAGCACCCATAAATGGACTGCGCCCGGGATGCAGTATTTT.

The rearrangement joins TRBV7-6 to TRBJ1-6; D not resolved. The CDR3 is 13 amino acids. V dropped 6 bases and J dropped 8 bases, with 11 bases sitting between them. CDR1 is SGHVS, CDR2 FNYEAQ, per germline. CDR3 residues: CASRKAGDSPLHF. CDR3 in DNA: TGTGCCAGCAGAAAAGCGGGCGATTCACCCCTCCACTTT. The full variable domain, its missing parts supplied by reference TRBV7-6 and TRBJ1-6, is GAGVSQSPRYKVTKRGQDVALRCDPISGHVSLYWYRQALGQGPEFLTYFNYEAQQDKSGLPNDRFSAERPEGSISTLTIQRTEQRDSAMYRCASRKAGDSPLHFGNGTRLTVT.

The chain has TRBV7-3 and TRBJ2-1; 9 nucleotides align to TRBD2. The germline gives CDR1 SGHTA, CDR2 FQGTGA. The V and J ends lost 0 bases and 6 bases, in that order; junction bases with no gene match: 9. The CDR3 sequence is 17 residues long. DNA of the CDR3: TGTGCCAGCAGCTTAACCGCACGGCGGGGGGGGTCCAATGAGCAGTTCTTC. It translates to CASSLTARRGGSNEQFF.

This clone was found a few times. V usage is TRBV19 and J usage is TRBJ2-5, with a tentative D call TRBD2 (6 bases). Trimming took off 6 bases at V and 5 bases at J, with 13 bases between the two ends. The germline V gene has CDR1 LNHDA and CDR2 SQIVND (reference sequence). The CDR3 runs to 13 residues. The CDR3 region has the DNA TGTGCCAGTAGACGGGGACTTCAGGAGACCCAGTACTTC. Amino acid sequence: CASRRGLQETQYF.

The V and J genes are TRBV6-6 and TRBJ2-5; no definite D call. The V gene's germline CDR1 is MNHNY and CDR2 SVGAGI (reference sequence). This CDR3 spans 12 amino acids. The V end lost 4 bases, the J end lost 4 bases, and 7 bases lay between the germline ends. CDR3 DNA sequence: TGTGCCAGCAGTTGGCTGCTAGAGACCCAGTACTTC. Amino acids: CASSWLLETQYF.

This clone is a singleton in its sample. The chain has TRBV11-2 and TRBJ1-1; D gene uncertain. CDR1 SGHAT and CDR2 FQNNGV come from the germline V gene. Between the trimmed V and J ends, which lost 1 base and 5 bases, there was a span of 11 bases. This CDR3 contains 14 residues. The CDR3 loop is CASSLGRDRTEAFF. In DNA form, the CDR3 reads TGTGCCAGCAGCTTAGGGAGGGATCGGACTGAAGCTTTCTTT.

The chain links TRBV5-4 to TRBJ2-3; the D gene is possibly TRBD1 (5 bases). The CDR3 totals 13 residues. CDR1 and CDR2 from the germline V gene are SGHNT and YYREEE (reference sequence). Trimming removed 9 bases at V and 1 base at J, with 12 bases between. The CDR3 loop is CATSTTGTDTQYF. The CDR3 bases are TGTGCCACCTCAACGACAGGCACAGATACGCAGTATTTT.

The chain carries TRBV6-6 and TRBJ1-1; D might be TRBD1 (5 bases). The CDR3 contains 14 residues. The germline V gene has CDR1 MNHNY and CDR2 SVGAGI (reference sequence). V was cut by 7 bases and J by 6 bases, with 18 bases left in between. The CDR3 DNA reads TGTGCCAGCACTCCCCCTACAGGTCGCGCTGAAGCTTTCTTT. This codes for CASTPPTGRAEAFF.

The genes are TRBV5-4 and TRBJ2-1, with 10 bases that match TRBD2. This CDR3 spans 15 amino acids. CDR1 is SGHNT, CDR2 YYREEE, per germline (reference sequence). V trimming: 4 bases; J trimming: 1 base; junction bases outside the gene matches: 2. Written as DNA, the CDR3 is TGTGCCAGCAGCAAGACTAGCGGGTCCTACAATGAGCAGTTCTTC. Translation gives CASSKTSGSYNEQFF.

J is TRBJ1-1 and V is TRBV9, with 7 bases fitting TRBD1. Germline loops: CDR1 SGDLS, CDR2 YYNGEE. The junction had 9 bases not matched to a gene; V was cut back by 3 bases and J by 7 bases. This CDR3 is built from 14 residues. CDR3 loop: CASSGNRGNNEAFF. The CDR3 DNA reads TGTGCCAGCAGCGGAAACAGGGGTAATAATGAAGCTTTCTTT.